This is a list of T cell receptor beta chains from one sample in a study of T cells after yellow fever vaccination. TCRdb reanalysed the 5' RACE reads using MiXCR and keeps one entry per CDR3 protein. The sample yields over 300,000 distinct CDR3 sequences, over 4% seen once. Here the sequenced sample was PBMCs, taken 5 days after the yellow fever booster vaccination. These TCRs come from a man in his late teens or twenties who received the YFV17D yellow fever vaccine. CDR3s include the opening cysteine and the closing phenylalanine or tryptophan. The D gene is left open where the match is weak. Expanded clones are given a class, and other clones once, few, many or no size at all.

v_call,clone_size,d_call,j_call,cdr3_nt,cdr3_aa
TRBV5-5,NA,NA,TRBJ2-2,TGTGCCAGCAGCCCCAGGGTTAACGGGGAGCTGTTTTTT,CASSPRVNGELFF
TRBV19,few,TRBD1,TRBJ2-1,TGTGCCAGCTCGATGACAGGGGACACCTACAATGAGCAGTTCTTC,CASSMTGDTYNEQFF
TRBV4-3,NA,TRBD2,TRBJ2-1,TGCGCCAGCAGCCAAGATATTAAGCGGGGGAACTCCTACAATGAGCAGTTCTTC,CASSQDIKRGNSYNEQFF
TRBV5-5,many,NA,TRBJ2-5,TGTGCCAGCAGCTTATGGGCCGTGGAGACCCAGTACTTC,CASSLWAVETQYF
TRBV10-1,few,TRBD1,TRBJ1-2,TGCGCCAGCAGTGCCTCCCCGGGACAGGCCGGTCCTATGGACTACACCTTC,CASSASPGQAGPMDYTF
TRBV6-1,few,NA,TRBJ2-2,TGTGCCAGCAACGGAGGCGGGGCGAACACCGGGGAGCTGTTTTTT,CASNGGGANTGELFF
TRBV5-4,few,TRBD1,TRBJ1-1,TGTGCCAGCAGCTTGCGGGACAGGGGGAGACTGAACACTGAAGCTTTCTTT,CASSLRDRGRLNTEAFF
TRBV7-2,NA,TRBD2,TRBJ2-3,TGTGCCAGCAGCCCAGCGGGGGCCAACACAGATACGCAGTATTTT,CASSPAGANTDTQYF
TRBV6-5,many,NA,TRBJ1-6,TGTGCCAGCGGGGTTAGGGGGGAAGGAAGCACCCTCCACTTT,CASGVRGEGSTLHF
TRBV12-3/TRBV12-4,few,TRBD1,TRBJ1-2,TGTGCCAGCAGTGGACAGGGGGGTAACTATGGCTACACCTTC,CASSGQGGNYGYTF
TRBV7-2,NA,NA,TRBJ1-4,TGTGCCAGCAGCCCCCATACGGATGAAAAACTGTTTTTT,CASSPHTDEKLFF
TRBV7-2,NA,NA,TRBJ1-2,TGTGCCAGCAGCTTGGGGCCCGGCTATGGCTACACCTTC,CASSLGPGYGYTF
TRBV6-5,few,TRBD2,TRBJ2-5,TGTGCCAGCAGTTACTCGGCTAGCGGGGGGGCTAGGGAGACCCAGTACTTC,CASSYSASGGARETQYF
TRBV18,many,TRBD2,TRBJ2-3,TGTGCCAGCTCCGACCCGGGGGGTAGCACAGATACGCAGTATTTT,CASSDPGGSTDTQYF
TRBV5-1,few,NA,TRBJ2-2,TGCGCCAGCAGTATGGAAATAAGCGGGGAGCTGTTTTTT,CASSMEISGELFF
TRBV20-1,NA,TRBD2,TRBJ2-5,TGCAGTGCTAGGGAGGAACTAGCGGGGGACATACGTAGACAAGAGACCCAGTACTTC,CSAREELAGDIRRQETQYF
TRBV5-6,few,NA,TRBJ2-5,TGTGCCAGCAGCCTCATCGACAGACTAGAGACCCAGTACTTC,CASSLIDRLETQYF
TRBV7-9,many,NA,TRBJ1-3,TGTGCCAGCAGCTTAGAACGTGGAAACACCATATATTTT,CASSLERGNTIYF
TRBV7-6,many,NA,TRBJ2-3,TGTGCCAGCAGCTCTAGGCCTGCCCGGAGCGTGGAAGATACGCAGTATTTT,CASSSRPARSVEDTQYF
TRBV20-1,few,NA,TRBJ1-2,TGCAGTGCGGCCGGGACGACGTATGGCTACACCTTC,CSAAGTTYGYTF
TRBV29-1,few,NA,TRBJ2-3,TGCAGCGTTGGGCTAGCTAGCACAGATACGCAGTATTTT,CSVGLASTDTQYF
TRBV24-1,few,NA,TRBJ2-1,TGTGCCACCAGTGATTCCCTCGGGGGGCCTGGTGATGAGCAGTTCTTC,CATSDSLGGPGDEQFF